These T cell receptor beta chains were read from a single sample in a study of blood T cell repertoires in COVID-19. The assay was immunoSEQ multiplex PCR, and TCRdb's table has in-frame clones only and misses some. Counted here are about 210,000 clones, just over 85% occurring once; the ten biggest clones make up 1.5%. The sample was peripheral blood. Receptors originate from a man between 18 and 35 years old with active or convalescent COVID-19. Each CDR3 is given with its conserved first and last residue. The D gene is left open where the match is weak. Some rows have no size entry. The others give once, few or many, or a class for an expanded clone.

V gene,J gene,clone size,D gene,CDR3 DNA,CDR3 protein
TRBV7-9,TRBJ2-7,NA,NA,TGTGCCAGCAGCTTAGCCACCTACGAGCAGTACTTC,CASSLATYEQYF
TRBV28,TRBJ1-1,once,NA,TGTGCCAGCAGTTGGGCGGGGACTGCTGAAGCTTTCTTT,CASSWAGTAEAFF
TRBV18,TRBJ1-3,NA,TRBD1,TGTGCCAGCTCACCCCCGGGACAGGGCCATACTGGAAACACCATATATTTT,CASSPPGQGHTGNTIYF
TRBV19,TRBJ1-1,NA,NA,TGTGCCAGTAGTAACTACGGGGACACTGAAGCTTTCTTT,CASSNYGDTEAFF
TRBV6-5,TRBJ2-3,NA,NA,TGTGCCAGCAGTTATGGACTCCCCGGAGGCGCAGATACGCAGTATTTT,CASSYGLPGGADTQYF
TRBV5-4,TRBJ1-2,NA,TRBD1,TGTGCCAGCAGCTTACCGGGACAGGCCTATGGCTACACCTTC,CASSLPGQAYGYTF
TRBV7-8,TRBJ2-5,NA,TRBD2,TGTGCCAGCAGCCCACGGACTAGCGGCCGTCTGCAAGAGACCCAGTACTTC,CASSPRTSGRLQETQYF
TRBV29-1,TRBJ2-7,NA,NA,TGCAGCGTTGCCGGGGTCAGTATCTACGAGCAGTACTTC,CSVAGVSIYEQYF
TRBV3-1/TRBV3-2,TRBJ1-3,NA,NA,TGTGCCAGCAGCCCCACAGGAGGAAACACCATATATTTT,CASSPTGGNTIYF
TRBV6-1,TRBJ2-1,NA,TRBD1,TGTGCCAGCAGTGGTCTCGGACAGGATTCATACAATGAGCAGTTCTTC,CASSGLGQDSYNEQFF
TRBV3-1/TRBV3-2,TRBJ1-2,NA,NA,TGTGCCAGCAGCCAAGAGGGGGCAGGGCCTGCTAACTATGGCTACACCTTC,CASSQEGAGPANYGYTF
TRBV11-2,TRBJ2-7,NA,NA,TGTGCCAGCAGCTTAATCATCGGGGAGCAGTACTTC,CASSLIIGEQYF
TRBV3-1/TRBV3-2,TRBJ1-1,NA,NA,TGTGCCAGCAGCCCCCTGTCGGTGTCGATGAACACTGAAGCTTTCTTT,CASSPLSVSMNTEAFF
TRBV11-3,TRBJ2-1,NA,NA,TGTGCCAGCAGTGGAAACAGGGTTGGCGGTGAGCAGTTCTTC,CASSGNRVGGEQFF
TRBV27,TRBJ1-2,NA,NA,TGTGCCAGCAGTTTCACAGGGCGGGCGTATAACTATGGCTACACCTTC,CASSFTGRAYNYGYTF
TRBV11-1,TRBJ2-3,NA,NA,TGTGCCAGCAGCTTATTTGGGGCCACAGATACGCAGTATTTT,CASSLFGATDTQYF
TRBV20-1,TRBJ1-5,NA,TRBD1,TGCAGTGCTAGTACTCCGGGACAGGCTATAAGCAATCAGCCCCAGCATTTT,CSASTPGQAISNQPQHF
TRBV11-1,TRBJ2-4,NA,TRBD1,TGTGCCAGCAGCCCAATGACAGGGAACATTCAGTACTTC,CASSPMTGNIQYF
TRBV6-6,TRBJ2-7,NA,TRBD1,TGTGCCAGCAGTTACTCGGGGAACAGGGGCGAGCAGTACTTC,CASSYSGNRGEQYF
TRBV5-5,TRBJ1-1,NA,NA,TGTGCCAGCAGCCTCCAGGGAAACACTGAAGCTTTCTTT,CASSLQGNTEAFF
TRBV18,TRBJ1-4,NA,NA,TGTGCCAGCTCACCCAGAAGACAAGTTGCAACTAATGAAAAACTGTTTTTT,CASSPRRQVATNEKLFF
TRBV18,TRBJ2-7,NA,NA,TGTGCCAGCTCAGAGGGTTACTACGAGCAGTACTTC,CASSEGYYEQYF
TRBV7-9,TRBJ1-1,NA,NA,TGTGCCAGCAGCTTCTCACAGACTGAAGCTTTCTTT,CASSFSQTEAFF
TRBV5-1,TRBJ1-4,NA,TRBD1,TGCGCCAGCAGCTTGGAGACGACAGGGGGGACAACTAATGAAAAACTGTTTTTT,CASSLETTGGTTNEKLFF
TRBV2,TRBJ2-2,once,NA,TGTGCCAGCATATTTCTCAGCGGGGAGCTGTTTTTT,CASIFLSGELFF
TRBV11-2,TRBJ2-7,NA,NA,TGTGCCAGCAGCTTTCATTTAAGGACGGGGAGCTCCTACGAGCAGTACTTC,CASSFHLRTGSSYEQYF
TRBV5-1,TRBJ1-2,NA,TRBD1,TGCGCCAGCAGCCCCGGGGGACAGGGGGCTTTATCGGCTGGCTACACCTTC,CASSPGGQGALSAGYTF
TRBV7-3,TRBJ2-1,NA,TRBD2,TGTGCCAGCAGCTCCTCTAGCGGGAGTTTTTCTGAGCAGTTCTTC,CASSSSSGSFSEQFF
TRBV13,TRBJ2-1,NA,TRBD1,TGTGCCAGCAGTCGTGACAGGGGGACCTACAATGAGCAGTTCTTC,CASSRDRGTYNEQFF
TRBV14,TRBJ2-2,NA,TRBD2,TGTGCCAGCAGACACGGACTAGCGGGAAACACCGGGGAGCTGTTTTTT,CASRHGLAGNTGELFF
TRBV4-3,TRBJ1-1,NA,NA,TGCGCCAGCAGCCAAGGCAGGAACACTGAAGCTTTCTTT,CASSQGRNTEAFF
TRBV25-1,TRBJ1-2,NA,TRBD1,TGTGCCAGCAGTGAATCAGGGGGTGGCTACACCTTC,CASSESGGGYTF
TRBV19,TRBJ1-4,NA,NA,TGTGCCAGTAGTAGCCCACTATTTGAAAAACTGTTTTTT,CASSSPLFEKLFF
TRBV4-1,TRBJ2-3,NA,TRBD1,TGCGCCAGCAGCCACGGGACAGGGCGGGATACGCAGTATTTT,CASSHGTGRDTQYF
TRBV30,TRBJ2-5,NA,TRBD2,TGTGCCTGGAGTGTACTAGCGGCTAACCAAGAGACCCAGTACTTC,CAWSVLAANQETQYF
TRBV7-9,TRBJ1-4,NA,TRBD1,TGTGCCAGCAGCTTAGAGGGGGCAGGGACTAATGAAAAACTGTTTTTT,CASSLEGAGTNEKLFF
TRBV19,TRBJ2-1,NA,NA,TGTGCCAGTAGGCGGGACCCTTCGACCAATGAGCAGTTCTTC,CASRRDPSTNEQFF
TRBV11-2,TRBJ2-1,once,TRBD2,TGTGCCAGCAGTCCCGGACTAGCGGGAGGAGGAGAGCAGTTCTTC,CASSPGLAGGGEQFF
TRBV3-1/TRBV3-2,TRBJ2-1,NA,NA,TGTGCCAGCAGCCAACGCCAGCAGGATGAGCAGTTCTTC,CASSQRQQDEQFF
TRBV7-2,TRBJ1-4,once,NA,TGTGCCAGCAGCTTAGTACAGGGAATACGTGCCCCCGGAGAAAAACTGTTTTTT,CASSLVQGIRAPGEKLFF
TRBV2,TRBJ1-6,NA,TRBD1,TGTGCCAACAGACAGGGTACGAATTCACCCCTCCACTTT,CANRQGTNSPLHF
TRBV4-3,TRBJ1-1,NA,NA,TGCGCCAGCAGCCAAGACCAGCGAGACACTGAAGCTTTCTTT,CASSQDQRDTEAFF
TRBV24-1,TRBJ2-2,NA,TRBD2,TGTGCCACCAGTGAGAGACCTAGCGGGAGTTGGACCGGGGAGCTGTTTTTT,CATSERPSGSWTGELFF
TRBV5-1,TRBJ1-1,NA,NA,TGCGCCAGCAGCCACGACAACAAAGCAGACGCTTTCTTT,CASSHDNKADAFF
TRBV19,TRBJ1-1,NA,NA,TGTGCCAGTAGTGGGGCATTGAACACTGAAGCTTTCTTT,CASSGALNTEAFF
TRBV19,TRBJ1-4,once,NA,TGTGCCAGTACCGGGAGGGTGGCTAATGAAAAACTGTTTTTT,CASTGRVANEKLFF
TRBV5-1,TRBJ1-6,NA,NA,TGCGCCAGCAGCTCGAACAGGGATGTGTTTGGTTCACCCCTCCACTTT,CASSSNRDVFGSPLHF
TRBV13,TRBJ1-2,NA,NA,TGTGCCAGCAGCTTAGGGCCAGGATCCGATGGCTACACCTTC,CASSLGPGSDGYTF
TRBV5-1,TRBJ2-7,NA,TRBD2,TGCGCCAGCAGCTCGACTAGCGGGTACGAGCAGTACTTC,CASSSTSGYEQYF
TRBV5-6,TRBJ1-6,NA,TRBD1,TGTGCCAGCAGCTTGTCTGGGGCAGGGGGTAGTTCACCCCTCCACTTT,CASSLSGAGGSSPLHF
TRBV27,TRBJ2-7,NA,NA,TGTGCCAGCAGGGGGGGTTATTACGAGCAGTACTTC,CASRGGYYEQYF
TRBV2,TRBJ1-4,NA,TRBD1,TGTGCCAGCACCCAGGACAGGAGTAATGAAAAACTGTTTTTT,CASTQDRSNEKLFF
TRBV5-8,TRBJ2-7,once,NA,TGTGCCAGCAGCTTGACAGGAGATACCTACGAGCAGTACTTC,CASSLTGDTYEQYF
TRBV7-8,TRBJ2-2,NA,TRBD1,TGTGCTAATTCCGGGACAGGGGTTCCCGGGGAGCTGTTTTTT,CANSGTGVPGELFF
TRBV5-1,TRBJ2-7,NA,TRBD2,TGCGCCAACAAAAAGCGGGAGCCGGCCTACGAGCAGTACTTC,CANKKREPAYEQYF
TRBV5-1,TRBJ2-1,NA,TRBD2,TGCGCCAGCAGCTCGGGACTTACTAGCGACAATGAGCAGTTCTTC,CASSSGLTSDNEQFF